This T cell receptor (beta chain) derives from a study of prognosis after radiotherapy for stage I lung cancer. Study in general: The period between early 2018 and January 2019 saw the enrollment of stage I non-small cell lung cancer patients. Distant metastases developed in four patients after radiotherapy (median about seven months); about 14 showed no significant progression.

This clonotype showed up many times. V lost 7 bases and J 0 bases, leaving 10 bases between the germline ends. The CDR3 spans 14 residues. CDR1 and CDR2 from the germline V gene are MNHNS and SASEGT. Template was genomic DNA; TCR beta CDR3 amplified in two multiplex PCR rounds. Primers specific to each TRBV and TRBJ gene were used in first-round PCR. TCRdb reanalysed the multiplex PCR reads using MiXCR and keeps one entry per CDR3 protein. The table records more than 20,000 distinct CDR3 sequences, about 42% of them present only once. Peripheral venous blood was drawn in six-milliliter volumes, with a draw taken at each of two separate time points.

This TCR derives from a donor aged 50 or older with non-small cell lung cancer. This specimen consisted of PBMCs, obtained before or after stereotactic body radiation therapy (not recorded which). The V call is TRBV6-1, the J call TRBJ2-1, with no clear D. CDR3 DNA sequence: TGTGCCAGCATCCTAGATAGCTCCTACAATGAGCAGTTCTTC. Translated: CASILDSSYNEQFF.